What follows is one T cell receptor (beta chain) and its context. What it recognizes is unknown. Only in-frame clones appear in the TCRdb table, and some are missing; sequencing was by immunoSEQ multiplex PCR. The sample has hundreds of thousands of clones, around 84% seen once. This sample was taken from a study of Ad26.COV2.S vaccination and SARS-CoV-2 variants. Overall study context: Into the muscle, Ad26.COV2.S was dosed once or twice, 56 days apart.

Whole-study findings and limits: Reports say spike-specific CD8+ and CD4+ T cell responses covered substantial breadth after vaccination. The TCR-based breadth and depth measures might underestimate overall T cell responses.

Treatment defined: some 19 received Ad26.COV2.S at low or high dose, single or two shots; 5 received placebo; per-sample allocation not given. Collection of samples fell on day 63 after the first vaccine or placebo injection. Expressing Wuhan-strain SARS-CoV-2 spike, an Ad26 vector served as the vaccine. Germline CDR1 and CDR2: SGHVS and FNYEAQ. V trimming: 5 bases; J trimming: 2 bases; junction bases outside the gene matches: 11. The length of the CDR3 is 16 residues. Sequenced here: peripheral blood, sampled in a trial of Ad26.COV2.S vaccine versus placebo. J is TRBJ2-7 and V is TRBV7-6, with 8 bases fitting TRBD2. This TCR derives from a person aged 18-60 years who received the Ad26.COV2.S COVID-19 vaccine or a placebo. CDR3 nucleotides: TGTGCCAGCAGCCGTGCGGTTGGCGGGGGGCCCTACGAGCAGTACTTC. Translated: CASSRAVGGGPYEQYF.